A single sample is the source of the 18 T cell receptor beta chains below, sequenced in a study. TCRdb ran MiXCR on the 5' RACE reads and lists one entry per CDR3 protein. Among approximately 40,000 distinct CDR3 sequences listed, roughly a fifth were seen once. The sorted Tregs were CD4+CD25+CD127-/low cells. Sequenced: Tregs sorted from blood. The origin of the receptors is a female donor with breast cancer.

This clonotype was detected a few times. V and J are TRBV6-6 and TRBJ2-7; D is ambiguous. The V end lost 0 bases, the J end lost 7 bases, and 19 bases lay between the germline ends. CDR3 length: 16 amino acids. Germline-derived CDR1 and CDR2 are MNHNY and SVGAGI (reference sequence). The CDR3 bases are TGTGCCAGCAGTTACTCGATGGGGAATGGGTTGGGGGAGCAGTACTTC. Its translation is CASSYSMGNGLGEQYF.

This clonotype was recorded many times. V and J are TRBV5-5 and TRBJ1-2, with 8 bases fitting TRBD1. V was clipped by 3 bases and J by 6 bases; unmatched bases: 4. Germline V CDR1 and CDR2: SGHKS, YYEKEE (reference sequence). The CDR3 loop spans 13 amino acids. This chain's CDR3 is CASSSGQAHGYTF. For the CDR3, the DNA is TGTGCCAGCAGCTCGGGACAGGCCCATGGCTACACCTTC.

This rearrangement joins TRBV9 to TRBJ2-3; 7 nucleotides line up with TRBD1. Per germline, CDR1 SGDLS and CDR2 YYNGEE. Trimming at V came to 4 bases and at J to 2 bases, leaving 7 bases not matched to a gene. The CDR3 contains 15 residues. CDR3 nucleotides: TGTGCCAGCAGCCCCCGGGACAGCCACACAGATACGCAGTATTTT. Protein: CASSPRDSHTDTQYF.

This clonotype was recorded at least ten times. J is TRBJ2-5 and V is TRBV7-3; D could derive from TRBD1 or TRBD2 (6 bases each). Germline V CDR1 and CDR2: SGHTA, FQGTGA. Trimming left V 0 bases short and J 5 bases short, with 13 bases between. This CDR3 is 15 amino acids long. The chain's CDR3 is CASSLTPGARETQYF. The DNA for the CDR3 is TGTGCCAGCAGCTTAACGCCGGGGGCGCGGGAGACCCAGTACTTC.

In its sample, this clonotype was seen a few times. The genes are TRBV9 and TRBJ2-7, with D possibly TRBD2 on 6 matching bases. The V end was cut by 3 bases, the J end by 4 bases, with 20 bases between. The CDR3 runs 16 residues. Germline V gives CDR1 SGDLS, CDR2 YYNGEE. CDR3 sequence reads: CASSALGLEGPYEQYF. Written as DNA, the CDR3 is TGTGCCAGCAGCGCCCTGGGACTCGAAGGGCCGTACGAGCAGTACTTC.

The chain uses TRBV29-1 and TRBJ1-1; no reliable D call. The germline gives CDR1 SQVTM, CDR2 ANQGSEA. The CDR3 runs to 15 residues. Trimming pared 3 bases from V and 1 base from J, leaving 15 bases between. The DNA of the CDR3 is TGCAGCGTTGATCCGGTTGCCAGCCGGAACACTGAAGCTTTCTTT. It encodes CSVDPVASRNTEAFF.

This clonotype has a count of ten or more. The gene calls are TRBV11-2 and TRBJ2-6, with D maybe TRBD2 (7 bases). Germline CDR1 and CDR2: SGHAT and FQNNGV. CDR3 length: 19 residues. Trimming stripped 4 bases from V and 0 bases from J, with 19 bases between. CDR3 nucleotide sequence: TGTGCCAGCAGCTCAACGGCCCGGGGAGGGGGCTCTGGGGCCAACGTCCTGACTTTC. This gives the protein CASSSTARGGGSGANVLTF.

This clonotype turned up a few times. The genes are TRBV5-1 and TRBJ1-1; D is uncertain. Per germline, CDR1 SGHRS and CDR2 YFSETQ. The ends were cut back, 3 bases at V and 5 bases at J, with 11 bases in the middle. The CDR3 totals 13 residues. CDR3 sequence reads: CASSSERETEAFF. The CDR3 DNA is TGCGCCAGCAGCTCGGAAAGGGAGACTGAAGCTTTCTTT. Complete variable domain (other parts from reference TRBV5-1 and TRBJ1-1): KAGVTQTPRYLIKTRGQQVTLSCSPISGHRSVSWYQQTPGQGLQFLFEYFSETQRNKGNFPGRFSGRQFSNSRSEMNVSTLELGDSALYLCASSSERETEAFFGQGTRLTVV.

This clonotype came up a few times. The rearrangement joins TRBV5-5 to TRBJ1-5; D uncertain. The V and J ends lost 0 bases and 0 bases respectively, with 13 bases between them. Germline CDR1 reads SGHKS; CDR2 reads YYEKEE (reference sequence). There are 17 residues in the CDR3. CDR3 sequence: CASSLVWSAYSNQPQHF. DNA of the CDR3: TGTGCCAGCAGCTTGGTATGGTCCGCGTATAGCAATCAGCCCCAGCATTTT.

This clonotype came up a few times. The chain couples TRBV5-1 to TRBJ2-3; possible D gene TRBD1, 6 bases. The V end was cut by 0 bases, the J end by 0 bases, with 8 bases between. Germline V gene lookup returns CDR1 SGHRS and CDR2 YFSETQ. The CDR3 is 15 residues long. The chain's CDR3 is CASSLVTGSTDTQYF. CDR3 nucleotide sequence: TGCGCCAGCAGCTTGGTTACAGGGAGCACAGATACGCAGTATTTT. Variable domain in full (rest from reference TRBV5-1 and TRBJ2-3): KAGVTQTPRYLIKTRGQQVTLSCSPISGHRSVSWYQQTPGQGLQFLFEYFSETQRNKGNFPGRFSGRQFSNSRSEMNVSTLELGDSALYLCASSLVTGSTDTQYFGPGTRLTVL.

Concerning this clonotype: Relative to the germline gene, one junction end is altered; a read error may explain this. The chain has TRBV10-3 and TRBJ1-2; D uncertain. In germline, CDR1 is ENHRY, CDR2 SYGVKD. CDR3 length: 14 amino acids. The CDR3 nucleotides are TGTGCCACCAGTGAGTCGGGGATTTACTATGGCTACACCTTC. Protein sequence: CATSESGIYYGYTF.

This clonotype was recorded a few times. The V gene is TRBV9, the J gene TRBJ2-3, with 8 bases aligning to TRBD2. Trimming removed 2 bases from V and 5 bases from J; junction bases left unmatched: 7. The CDR3 length is 15 residues. In germline, CDR1 is SGDLS, CDR2 YYNGEE. The CDR3 coding sequence is TGTGCCAGCAGCGTCAGTAGCGGGATTTTAGATACGCAGTATTTT. Residues: CASSVSSGILDTQYF.

The chain has TRBV15 and TRBJ2-1, with D perhaps being TRBD1 or TRBD2 (5 bases each). The CDR3 is 16 residues long. The germline CDR1 and CDR2 sequences are LNHNV and YYDKDF (reference sequence). Trimming left V 0 bases short and J 1 base short, with 10 bases between. DNA for the CDR3: TGTGCCACCAGCAGAGATGGGGGAAGTTCCTACAATGAGCAGTTCTTC. Its protein product is CATSRDGGSSYNEQFF. Drawing the rest from reference TRBV15 and TRBJ2-1, the complete variable domain is DAMVIQNPRYQVTQFGKPVTLSCSQTLNHNVMYWYQQKSSQAPKLLFHYYDKDFNNEADTPDNFQSRRPNTSFCFLDIRSPGLGDTAMYLCATSRDGGSSYNEQFFGPGTRLTVL.

CDR3 nucleotides: TGCGCCAGCAGCTTGGCCCTAGTTTTTGACTACAATGAGCAGTTCTTC. Its protein is CASSLALVFDYNEQFF. The chain links TRBV5-1 to TRBJ2-1; no definite D call. The ends were cut back, 0 bases at V and 3 bases at J, with 13 bases in the middle. The germline V gene has CDR1 SGHRS and CDR2 YFSETQ. This CDR3 spans 16 amino acids.

The chain recombines TRBV12-3 or TRBV12-4 with TRBJ2-7; no definite D call. V gave up 3 bases and J gave up 5 bases, with 8 bases separating them. The CDR3 is 12 residues long. Here the CDR3 reads CASSLVRNEQYF. CDR3 in DNA: TGTGCCAGCAGTTTGGTCAGGAACGAGCAGTACTTC.

The sample holds a few counts of this clonotype. V and J are TRBV9 and TRBJ2-1; TRBD2 is a possible D gene (5 bases). Germline loops: CDR1 SGDLS, CDR2 YYNGEE. V was trimmed by 0 bases and J by 10 bases, leaving 14 bases between them. This CDR3 has 14 amino acids. CDR3 protein: CASSVDPRRSEQFF. Written as DNA, the CDR3 is TGTGCCAGCAGCGTAGATCCTCGGAGGTCGGAGCAGTTCTTC. Filled out from reference TRBV9 and TRBJ2-1, the complete variable domain reads DSGVTQTPKHLITATGQRVTLRCSPRSGDLSVYWYQQSLDQGLQFLIQYYNGEERAKGNILERFSAQQFPDLHSELNLSSLELGDSALYFCASSVDPRRSEQFFGPGTRLTVL.

This clonotype was counted a few times. The CDR3 sequence: CASSVAGAGETQYF. CDR3 sequence (DNA): TGTGCCAGCAGCGTAGCGGGAGCTGGGGAGACCCAGTACTTC. The V gene is TRBV9, the J gene TRBJ2-5; D perhaps matches TRBD2 (6 bases). CDR1 and CDR2 (germline): SGDLS, YYNGEE. V gave up 0 bases and J gave up 5 bases, with 11 bases separating them. CDR3 length equals 14 residues.

V usage is TRBV27 and J usage is TRBJ2-7; 7 bases match TRBD1. CDR1 is MNHEY, CDR2 SMNVEV, per germline (reference sequence). The V gene end was trimmed by 6 bases and the J gene end by 0 bases; junction bases not matched to a gene: 8. CDR3 length: 15 residues. The CDR3: CASSLGGDSSYEQYF. The CDR3 DNA is TGTGCCAGCAGCTTAGGTGGGGACAGCTCCTACGAGCAGTACTTC.